Listed below are T cell receptor beta chains from one sample, sequenced in a study of blood T cells in healthy people across ages. A single record per CDR3 protein comes from TCRdb applying MiXCR to the 5' RACE reads. This table holds about 1,500,000 distinct CDR3 sequences, roughly 27% found once. The specimen was blood. These receptor sequences come from a woman between 25 and 40 years old in good health. Each CDR3 is given with its conserved first and last residue. A D gene is named only where the DNA matches it firmly. A clone size is listed for some rows: how often the clone was seen (once, few, many), or a class if it is expanded.

v_call: TRBV18; j_call: TRBJ2-3; d_call: -; clone_size: few; cdr3_aa: CASSPVDSTRRDTQYF; cdr3_nt: TGTGCCAGCTCACCGGTGGACTCAACAAGACGGGATACGCAGTATTTT
v_call: TRBV18; j_call: TRBJ2-7; d_call: -; clone_size: many; cdr3_aa: CASSPVSIGYEQYF; cdr3_nt: TGTGCCAGCTCACCGGTTTCCATCGGCTACGAGCAGTACTTC
v_call: TRBV11-2; j_call: TRBJ1-2; d_call: -; clone_size: -; cdr3_aa: CASSPRQGGPLGYTF; cdr3_nt: TGTGCCAGCAGCCCCCGACAAGGAGGGCCTTTAGGCTACACCTTC
v_call: TRBV10-2; j_call: TRBJ2-5; d_call: -; clone_size: -; cdr3_aa: CASTVQGGPNEQYF; cdr3_nt: TGCGCCAGCACGGTACAGGGAGGCCCCAATGAGCAGTACTTC
v_call: TRBV5-1; j_call: TRBJ1-2; d_call: -; clone_size: few; cdr3_aa: CASSLPPTFQINYGYTF; cdr3_nt: TGCGCCAGCAGCTTACCCCCTACCTTCCAGATTAACTATGGCTACACCTTC
v_call: TRBV6-5; j_call: TRBJ2-2; d_call: -; clone_size: few; cdr3_aa: CASSPFSGGELFF; cdr3_nt: TGTGCCAGCAGCCCCTTTAGCGGAGGGGAGCTGTTTTTT
v_call: TRBV29-1; j_call: TRBJ2-7; d_call: -; clone_size: many; cdr3_aa: CSVGFLRGAYEQYF; cdr3_nt: TGCAGCGTTGGATTCCTGAGGGGGGCCTACGAGCAGTACTTC
v_call: TRBV29-1; j_call: TRBJ2-5; d_call: -; clone_size: few; cdr3_aa: CSVNWGSGPETQYF; cdr3_nt: TGCAGCGTTAATTGGGGTAGCGGTCCAGAGACCCAGTACTTC
v_call: TRBV5-1; j_call: TRBJ2-5; d_call: -; clone_size: few; cdr3_aa: CASSLGLGGMGRETQYF; cdr3_nt: TGCGCCAGCAGCTTGGGACTAGGGGGTATGGGAAGAGAGACCCAGTACTTC
v_call: TRBV7-9; j_call: TRBJ2-1; d_call: TRBD2; clone_size: few; cdr3_aa: CASSSTSGGAFNEQFF; cdr3_nt: TGTGCCAGCAGCTCTACTAGCGGGGGGGCTTTCAATGAGCAGTTCTTC